This passage covers 14 T cell receptor beta chains from one sample sequenced in a study of blood T cells in healthy people across ages. The authors ran a second PCR of 7 to 11 cycles using a sample-barcoded 5' primer and a J-beta primer mix. TCRdb processed the 5' RACE reads anew with MiXCR; each CDR3 protein has one entry. The table has approximately 1.5 million distinct CDR3 sequences, approximately 43% seen once. Sequencing used blood. The receptor source for this set is a woman younger than 30 in good health.

This chain links TRBV20-1 with TRBJ2-1; the D gene is possibly TRBD1 (5 bases). Trimming removed 7 bases from V and 6 bases from J, with 13 bases in between. Germline V CDR1 and CDR2: DFQATT, SNEGSKA (reference sequence). The CDR3 runs 12 residues. DNA of the CDR3: TGCAGTGTTAGGCGGACAACCAATGAGCAGTTCTTC. Its protein product is CSVRRTTNEQFF.

The gene calls are TRBV20-1 and TRBJ2-7, with 7 bases that match TRBD2. This CDR3 region has 14 residues. Germline-derived CDR1 and CDR2 are DFQATT and SNEGSKA (reference sequence). J lost 9 bases, V lost 6 bases, and 17 bases had no gene match. The CDR3 nucleotides are TGCAGTGCGACACTCCCCGGGACTATAAAGGTGCAGTACTTC. This sequence encodes CSATLPGTIKVQYF.

The V call is TRBV20-1, the J call TRBJ2-1; 7 nucleotides match TRBD2. The germline V gene has CDR1 DFQATT and CDR2 SNEGSKA (reference sequence). This CDR3 spans 14 amino acids. Trimming at V came to 6 bases and at J to 0 bases, leaving 5 bases not matched to a gene. Here the CDR3 reads CSARSGNSYNEQFF. In DNA form, the CDR3 reads TGCAGTGCGAGAAGCGGGAACTCCTACAATGAGCAGTTCTTC.

The chain couples TRBV5-4 to TRBJ2-5; TRBD2 aligns across 8 bases. The CDR3 is made up of 17 amino acids. J was trimmed by 4 bases and V by 0 bases; bases with no gene match: 11. Germline lookup yields CDR1 SGHNT and CDR2 YYREEE (reference sequence). CDR3 sequence reads: CASSLGRTSPQGETQYF. DNA of the CDR3: TGTGCCAGCAGCTTGGGAAGGACTAGCCCACAAGGAGAGACCCAGTACTTC.

The chain recombines TRBV29-1 with TRBJ2-7; D is unclear. Germline V lookup: CDR1 SQVTM, CDR2 ANQGSEA. This CDR3 contains 11 residues. In nucleotides, the CDR3 is TGCAGTTCTTCCTTTGACTACGAGCAGTACTTC. Its protein is CSSSFDYEQYF.

Only a few counts were recorded for this clonotype. The rearrangement links TRBV5-1 to TRBJ1-2; possibly TRBD1 for D (6 bases). The CDR3 totals 15 residues. Germline V gene lookup returns CDR1 SGHRS and CDR2 YFSETQ. V was trimmed by 4 bases and J by 2 bases, leaving 15 bases between them. The CDR3 region has the DNA TGCGCCAGCAGCCCCAACAGGGTAGAGAACTATGGCTACACCTTC. As protein: CASSPNRVENYGYTF.

The rearrangement uses TRBV7-9 and TRBJ2-7; 8 bases are shared with TRBD1. CDR3 size: 19 residues. Per germline, CDR1 SEHNR and CDR2 FQNEAQ (reference sequence). J gave up 4 bases and V 5 bases, and 22 bases lay outside the gene matches. The CDR3 DNA is TGTGCCAGCAGCCGGGGGACAGGCGGATCCCCGACACTTAATTACGAGCAGTACTTC. Protein product: CASSRGTGGSPTLNYEQYF.

This clonotype occurred a few times. This sequence joins TRBV11-2 and TRBJ1-1; TRBD1 aligns across 8 bases. The CDR3 has 16 residues. Trimming at V came to 5 bases and at J to 2 bases, leaving 10 bases not matched to a gene. Germline V gives CDR1 SGHAT, CDR2 FQNNGV. The DNA for the CDR3 is TGTGCCAGCAGCACTCCGACGGGACAGGATAACACTGAAGCTTTCTTT. As protein: CASSTPTGQDNTEAFF.

The J gene is TRBJ2-1, the V gene TRBV12-3 or TRBV12-4; tentative D call: TRBD1 (5 bases). The CDR3 has 13 amino acids. Trimming cost V 5 bases and J 9 bases, with 14 bases left between them. The CDR3 nucleotides read TGTGCCAGCAGTGTGGACATCGGGTCTGAGCAGTTCTTC. Translated, it gives CASSVDIGSEQFF.

As to this clonotype: A read error may be the cause here, since a much bigger clone is one base away. The V call is TRBV10-3, the J call TRBJ1-1, with D uncertain. CDR3 length equals 14 residues. Germline V gene lookup returns CDR1 ENHRY and CDR2 SYGVKD. The CDR3 reads CTISERGPRGEAFF. DNA of the CDR3: TGTACCATCAGTGAGCGTGGACCCAGAGGCGAAGCTTTCTTT.

This clonotype has only a few counts. This chain joins TRBV2 and TRBJ2-1; D unclear. The CDR3 runs 14 residues. Trimming took 3 bases from V and 6 from J, leaving 12 bases between them. The germline gives CDR1 SNHLY, CDR2 FYNNEI. CDR3 residues: CASSDLRRFNEQFF. CDR3 DNA: TGTGCCAGCAGTGACCTTCGGCGCTTCAATGAGCAGTTCTTC. The whole variable domain, filled in from reference TRBV2 and TRBJ2-1, reads EPEVTQTPSHQVTQMGQEVILRCVPISNHLYFYWYRQILGQKVEFLVSFYNNEISEKSEIFDDQFSVERPDGSNFTLKIRSTKLEDSAMYFCASSDLRRFNEQFFGPGTRLTVL.

Note on this clonotype: The final CDR3 position lacks the conserved phenylalanine or tryptophan, pointing to a likely read error. V is TRBV20-1 and J is TRBJ2-5, with D possibly being TRBD2 (5 bases). Deletions cut 0 bases from V and 3 bases from J, with 11 bases between. The CDR3 is 14 residues long. Germline-derived CDR1 and CDR2 are DFQATT and SNEGSKA (reference sequence). The CDR3 spells CSAREDGKKETQYL. CDR3 nucleotide sequence: TGCAGTGCTAGAGAGGACGGGAAAAAAGAGACCCAGTACTTA.

There are many counts of this clonotype. This chain links TRBV5-1 with TRBJ2-5, with D perhaps matching TRBD1 (5 bases). The germline gives CDR1 SGHRS, CDR2 YFSETQ. The CDR3 consists of 13 residues. V was pared by 4 bases and J by 1 base, with 8 bases between. CDR3 nucleotide sequence: TGCGCCAGCAGCCCCAGGGTCCAAGAGACCCAGTACTTC. This sequence encodes CASSPRVQETQYF.

The chain is built from TRBV20-1 and TRBJ2-3; D remains unclear. This CDR3 region has 13 residues. Germline V lookup: CDR1 DFQATT, CDR2 SNEGSKA (reference sequence). The germline V and J ends were trimmed by 2 bases and 3 bases, with 9 bases remaining between them. CDR3 residues: CSARLGITDTQYF. The CDR3 DNA follows: TGCAGTGCTAGACTGGGGATTACAGATACGCAGTATTTT.